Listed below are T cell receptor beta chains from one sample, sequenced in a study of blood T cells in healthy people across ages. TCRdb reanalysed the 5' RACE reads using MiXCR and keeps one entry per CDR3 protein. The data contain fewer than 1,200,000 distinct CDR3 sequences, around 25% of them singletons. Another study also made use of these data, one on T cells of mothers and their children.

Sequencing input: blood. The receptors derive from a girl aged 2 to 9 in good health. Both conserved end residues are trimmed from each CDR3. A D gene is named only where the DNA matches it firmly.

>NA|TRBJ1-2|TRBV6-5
ASAQTRGGRYGYT
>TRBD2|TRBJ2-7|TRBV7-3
ASSPSAGGPHEQY
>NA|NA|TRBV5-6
ASSFFGSSYEQY
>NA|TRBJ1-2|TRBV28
ASSFSGPGYT
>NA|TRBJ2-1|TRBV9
ASSVKFGEQF
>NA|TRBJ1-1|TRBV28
ASSLAGRKAF
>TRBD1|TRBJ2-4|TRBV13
ASSLYPDRLNIQY
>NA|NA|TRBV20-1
SAVNTEAAYNEQF
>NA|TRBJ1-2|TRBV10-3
AITTDSNYGYT
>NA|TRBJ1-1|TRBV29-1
SVELFPKRGTEAF
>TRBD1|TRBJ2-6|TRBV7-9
ASSDRDGANVLT
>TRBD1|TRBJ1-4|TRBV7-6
ASSLLQGAQTNEKLF
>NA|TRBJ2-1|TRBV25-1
ASSGDHNNNEQF
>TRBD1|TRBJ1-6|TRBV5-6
ASSSGTGDNSPLH
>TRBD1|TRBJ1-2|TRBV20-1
SAGGTDNYGYT
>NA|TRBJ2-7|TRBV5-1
ASSGGRTFISYEQY